By share of the sample, the clone carrying this TCR beta chain is medium-sized. Its target is not known. Alopecia areata patients provided lesional scalp punch biopsies and peripheral blood. From PBMCs, CD4+ and CD8+ T cells were sorted. This sample stems from a study of CD8+ T cells in alopecia areata. Looking at the study overall: Patients took tofacitinib for 6 to 18 months, followed by 6 drug-free months. Study results and caveats: An increase in clonality over normal scalp was evident in lesional scalp, especially alopecia totalis/universalis.

Germline loops: CDR1 MRHNA, CDR2 SNTAGT. The CDR3 has 15 amino acids. V lost 2 bases and J 2 bases, leaving 11 bases between the germline ends. The authors extracted RNA and reverse transcribed it into cDNA as the sequencing template. Sequencing was performed with immunoSEQ multiplex PCR; in TCRdb, only in-frame clones are kept and a portion is missing. The sample records some 150,000 clones, more than 45% being singletons. V gene TRBV6-4 combines with J gene TRBJ2-3; possibly TRBD2 for D (5 bases). The sample here was CD8+ T cells sorted from blood, taken at week 0. The origin of this receptor is a human donor with alopecia areata. CDR3 amino acids: CASSDGRLHTDTQYF. The CDR3 nucleotides read TGTGCCAGCAGTGACGGGAGACTCCACACAGATACGCAGTATTTT.